Below, 2 T cell receptor beta chains from the same sample are listed, as sequenced in a study of T cell clonality in common variable immunodeficiency. Some clones are missing from TCRdb's copy, which holds only in-frame ones; the method was immunoSEQ multiplex PCR. The profile covers tens of thousands of clones, none occurring a single time. Sequences were obtained from peripheral blood mononuclear cells. The receptors derive from a person aged 18-70 years in good health.

This clone has a count of ten or more. Read coverage stops 3 residues before the CDR3 terminus; the germline J gene supplies the remainder. The rearrangement uses TRBV20-1 and TRBJ2-3; D is uncertain. The V gene's germline CDR1 is DFQATT and CDR2 SNEGSKA (reference sequence). The germline V and J ends were trimmed by 0 bases and 2 bases, with 9 bases remaining between them. The CDR3 is 14 residues long. CDR3 DNA (partial): TGCAGTGCTAGAGATCCACGGTCCACAGATACG. Encoded protein: CSARDPRSTDT. The entire CDR3 sequence reads CSARDPRSTDTQYF.

This clone has ten or more counts. The CDR3 is cut off 3 residues early in the read; its end comes from the germline J gene. This sequence joins TRBV19 and TRBJ1-2; D may be TRBD1 (5 bases). This CDR3 is built from 15 residues. Per the germline V gene, CDR1 is LNHDA and CDR2 is SQIVND (reference sequence). The V and J ends lost 3 bases and 1 base respectively, with 12 bases between them. The CDR3: CASSIREPINYGYTF. CDR3 DNA (partial): TGTGCCAGTAGTATCAGGGAACCGATTAACTATGGC.